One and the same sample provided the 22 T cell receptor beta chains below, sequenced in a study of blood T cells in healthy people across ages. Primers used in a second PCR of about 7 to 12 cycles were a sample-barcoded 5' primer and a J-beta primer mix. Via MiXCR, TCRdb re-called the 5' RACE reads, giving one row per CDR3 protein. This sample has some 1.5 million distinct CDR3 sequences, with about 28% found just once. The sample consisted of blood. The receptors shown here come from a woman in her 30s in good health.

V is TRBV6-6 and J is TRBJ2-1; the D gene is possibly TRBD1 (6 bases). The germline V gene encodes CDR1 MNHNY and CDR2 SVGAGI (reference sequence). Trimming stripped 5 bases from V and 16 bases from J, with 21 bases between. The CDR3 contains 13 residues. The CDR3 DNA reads TGTGCCAGCAGTCCCCCTGGGGGCGATGAAGCTTTCTTC. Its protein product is CASSPPGGDEAFF.

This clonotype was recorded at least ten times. CDR3 protein: CASSYGGQGTDGQYF. The CDR3 DNA follows: TGTGCCAGCAGTTACGGGGGACAGGGCACCGATGGGCAGTACTTC. The rearrangement joins TRBV6-5 to TRBJ2-7, with 9 nucleotides matching TRBD1. The V gene end was trimmed by 2 bases and the J gene end by 9 bases; junction bases not matched to a gene: 11. The germline V gene has CDR1 MNHEY and CDR2 SVGAGI. The CDR3 has 15 residues.

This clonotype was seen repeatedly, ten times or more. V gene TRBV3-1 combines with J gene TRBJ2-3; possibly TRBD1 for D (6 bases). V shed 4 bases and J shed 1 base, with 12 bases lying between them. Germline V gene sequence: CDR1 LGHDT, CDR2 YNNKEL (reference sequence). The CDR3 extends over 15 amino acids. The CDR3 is CASSPRAGGTDTQYF. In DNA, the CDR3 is TGTGCCAGCAGCCCGAGGGCAGGGGGCACAGATACGCAGTATTTT.

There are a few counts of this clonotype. The CDR3 DNA sequence: TGTGCCATCAATACCGGGACCCAATCGGGCTACACCTTC. Translated: CAINTGTQSGYTF. V usage is TRBV10-3 and J usage is TRBJ1-2, with a weak D call TRBD1 (5 bases). The CDR3 contains 13 residues. Trimming shortened V by 7 bases and J by 8 bases, and 17 bases separated the two germline ends. Germline values: CDR1 ENHRY, CDR2 SYGVKD.

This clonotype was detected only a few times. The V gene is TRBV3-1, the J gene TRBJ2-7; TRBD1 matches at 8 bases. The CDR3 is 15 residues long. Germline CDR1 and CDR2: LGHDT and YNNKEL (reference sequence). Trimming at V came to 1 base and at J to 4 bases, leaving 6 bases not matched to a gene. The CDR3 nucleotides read TGTGCCAGCAGCCAAGGAGTGGGGACAGGTTACGAGCAGTACTTC. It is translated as CASSQGVGTGYEQYF.

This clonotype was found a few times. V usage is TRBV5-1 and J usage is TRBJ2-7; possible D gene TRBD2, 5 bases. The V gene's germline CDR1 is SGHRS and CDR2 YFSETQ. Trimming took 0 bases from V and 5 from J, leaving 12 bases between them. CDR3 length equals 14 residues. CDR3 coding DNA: TGCGCCAGCAGCTTGGGTCGGGGAACGAACGAGCAGTACTTC. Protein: CASSLGRGTNEQYF.

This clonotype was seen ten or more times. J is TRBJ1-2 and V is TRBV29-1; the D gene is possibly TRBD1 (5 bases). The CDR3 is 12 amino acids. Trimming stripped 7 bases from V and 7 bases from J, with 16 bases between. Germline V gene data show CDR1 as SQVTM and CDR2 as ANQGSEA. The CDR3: CSARQTFGGYTF. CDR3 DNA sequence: TGCAGCGCCCGACAGACGTTCGGTGGCTACACCTTC.

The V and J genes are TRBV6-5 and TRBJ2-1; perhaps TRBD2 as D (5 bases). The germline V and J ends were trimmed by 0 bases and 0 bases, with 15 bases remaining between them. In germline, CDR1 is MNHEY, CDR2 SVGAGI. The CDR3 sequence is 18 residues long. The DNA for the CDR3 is TGTGCCAGCAGTTACTCGAGCTGGACTCGGCGCTCCTACAATGAGCAGTTCTTC. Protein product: CASSYSSWTRRSYNEQFF.

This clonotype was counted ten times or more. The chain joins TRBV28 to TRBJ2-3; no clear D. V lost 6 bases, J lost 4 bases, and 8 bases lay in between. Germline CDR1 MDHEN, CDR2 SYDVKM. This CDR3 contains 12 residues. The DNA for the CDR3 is TGTGCCAGCAGGCAATCCGCAGATACGCAGTATTTT. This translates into CASRQSADTQYF. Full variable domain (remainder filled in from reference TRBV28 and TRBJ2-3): DVKVTQSSRYLVKRTGEKVFLECVQDMDHENMFWYRQDPGLGLRLIYFSYDVKMKEKGDIPEGYSVSREKKERFSLILESASTNQTSMYLCASRQSADTQYFGPGTRLTVL.

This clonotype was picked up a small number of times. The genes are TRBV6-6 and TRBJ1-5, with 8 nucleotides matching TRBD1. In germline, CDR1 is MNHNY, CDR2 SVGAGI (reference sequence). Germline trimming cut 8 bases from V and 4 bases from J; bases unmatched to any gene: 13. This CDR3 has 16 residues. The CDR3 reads CASGLTTGDSNQPQHF. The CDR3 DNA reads TGTGCCAGCGGCCTAACGACAGGGGACTCGAATCAGCCCCAGCATTTT.

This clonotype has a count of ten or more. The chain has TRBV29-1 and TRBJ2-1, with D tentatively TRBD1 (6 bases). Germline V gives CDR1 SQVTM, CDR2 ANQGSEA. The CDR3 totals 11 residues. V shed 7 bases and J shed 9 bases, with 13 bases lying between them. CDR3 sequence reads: CSADRSSEQFF. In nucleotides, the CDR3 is TGCAGCGCCGACAGGTCCTCTGAGCAGTTCTTC.

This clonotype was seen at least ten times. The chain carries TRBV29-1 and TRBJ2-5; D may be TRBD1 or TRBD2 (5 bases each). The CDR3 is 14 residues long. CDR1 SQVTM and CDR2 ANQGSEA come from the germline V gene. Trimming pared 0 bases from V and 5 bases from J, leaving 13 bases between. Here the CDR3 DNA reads TGCAGCGTTGAAGAGGGGACCGACCCCGAGACCCAGTACTTC. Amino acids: CSVEEGTDPETQYF.

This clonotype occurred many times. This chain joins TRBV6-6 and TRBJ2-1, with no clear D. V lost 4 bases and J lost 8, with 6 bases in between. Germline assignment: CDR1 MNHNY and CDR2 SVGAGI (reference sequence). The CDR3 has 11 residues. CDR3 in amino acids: CASSSVYEQFF. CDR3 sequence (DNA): TGTGCCAGCAGTTCTGTCTATGAGCAGTTCTTC.

The CDR3 loop reads CAISVGLPDEQFF. The CDR3 region has the DNA TGTGCCATCAGTGTTGGACTACCCGATGAGCAGTTCTTC. This chain links TRBV10-3 with TRBJ2-1, with a tentative D call TRBD2 (6 bases). The CDR3 runs 13 residues. Per germline, CDR1 ENHRY and CDR2 SYGVKD. With 4 bases removed from V and 8 bases from J, the gap between germline ends came to 12 bases.

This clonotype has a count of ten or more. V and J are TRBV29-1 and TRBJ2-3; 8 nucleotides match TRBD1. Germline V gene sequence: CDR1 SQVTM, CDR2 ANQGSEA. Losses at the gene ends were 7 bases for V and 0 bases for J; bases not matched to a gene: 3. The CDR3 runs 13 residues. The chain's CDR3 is CSGDRGSTDTQYF. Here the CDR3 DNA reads TGCAGCGGCGACAGGGGTAGCACAGATACGCAGTATTTT.

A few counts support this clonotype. The CDR3 loop reads CSVEKAGETQYF. The CDR3 nucleotides read TGCAGCGTTGAAAAGGCAGGAGAGACCCAGTACTTC. This rearrangement joins TRBV29-1 to TRBJ2-5; no firm D call. Trimming stripped 2 bases from V and 4 bases from J, with 8 bases between. Germline V gene lookup returns CDR1 SQVTM and CDR2 ANQGSEA. The CDR3 has 12 amino acids.

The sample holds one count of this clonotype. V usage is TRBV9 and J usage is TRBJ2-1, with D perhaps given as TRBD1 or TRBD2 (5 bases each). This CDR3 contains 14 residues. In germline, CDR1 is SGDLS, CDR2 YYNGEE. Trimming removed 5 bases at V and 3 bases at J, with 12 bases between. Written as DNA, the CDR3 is TGTGCCAGCAGACCGGGGACCGACTACAATGAGCAGTTCTTC. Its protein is CASRPGTDYNEQFF.

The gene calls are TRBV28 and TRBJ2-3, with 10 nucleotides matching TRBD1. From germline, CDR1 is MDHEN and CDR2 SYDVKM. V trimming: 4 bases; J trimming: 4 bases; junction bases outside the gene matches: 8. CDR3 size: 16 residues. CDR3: CASSSAGTGVADTQYF. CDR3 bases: TGTGCCAGCAGTTCCGCCGGGACAGGGGTCGCAGATACGCAGTATTTT.

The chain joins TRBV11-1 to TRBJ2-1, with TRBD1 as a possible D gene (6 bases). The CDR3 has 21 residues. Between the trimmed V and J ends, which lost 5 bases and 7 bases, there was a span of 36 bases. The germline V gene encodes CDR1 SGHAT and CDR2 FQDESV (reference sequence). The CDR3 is CASSPHLGRLQGPQRDNEQFF. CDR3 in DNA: TGTGCCAGCAGCCCCCATTTAGGGAGACTTCAGGGGCCCCAGAGGGATAATGAGCAGTTCTTC.

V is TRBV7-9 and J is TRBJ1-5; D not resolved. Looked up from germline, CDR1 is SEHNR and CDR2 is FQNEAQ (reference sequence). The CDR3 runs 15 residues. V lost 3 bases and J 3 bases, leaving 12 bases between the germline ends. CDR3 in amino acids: CASSLGWDHNQPQHF. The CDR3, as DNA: TGTGCCAGCAGCTTGGGGTGGGATCACAATCAGCCCCAGCATTTT.

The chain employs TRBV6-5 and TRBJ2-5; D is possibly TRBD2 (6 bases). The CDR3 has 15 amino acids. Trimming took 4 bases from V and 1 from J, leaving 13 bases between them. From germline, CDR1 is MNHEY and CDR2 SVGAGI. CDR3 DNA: TGTGCCAGCAGTTGGGACTGGCGGAGCCAAGAGACCCAGTACTTC. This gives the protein CASSWDWRSQETQYF.

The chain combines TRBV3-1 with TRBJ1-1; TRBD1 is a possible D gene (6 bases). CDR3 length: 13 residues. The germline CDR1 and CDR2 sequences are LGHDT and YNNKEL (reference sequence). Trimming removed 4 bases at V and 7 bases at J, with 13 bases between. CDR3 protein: CASSRVKGVEAFF. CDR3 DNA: TGTGCCAGCAGCCGGGTCAAGGGGGTTGAAGCTTTCTTT.